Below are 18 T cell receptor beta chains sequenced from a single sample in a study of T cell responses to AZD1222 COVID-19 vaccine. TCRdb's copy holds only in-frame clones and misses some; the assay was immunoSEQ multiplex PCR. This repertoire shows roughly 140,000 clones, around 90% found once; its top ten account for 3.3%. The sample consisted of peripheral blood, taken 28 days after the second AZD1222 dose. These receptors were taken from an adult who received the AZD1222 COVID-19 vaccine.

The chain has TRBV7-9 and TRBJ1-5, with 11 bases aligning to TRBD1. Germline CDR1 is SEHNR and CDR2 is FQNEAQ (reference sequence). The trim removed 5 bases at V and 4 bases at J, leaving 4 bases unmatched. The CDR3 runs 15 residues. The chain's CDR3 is CASSLGQGANQPQHF. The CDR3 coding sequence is TGTGCCAGCAGCCTCGGACAGGGGGCGAATCAGCCCCAGCATTTT.

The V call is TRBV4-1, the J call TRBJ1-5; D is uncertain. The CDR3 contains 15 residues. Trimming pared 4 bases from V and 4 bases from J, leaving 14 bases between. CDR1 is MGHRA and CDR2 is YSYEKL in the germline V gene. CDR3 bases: TGCGCCAGCAGCCCCCAGGATGGGGTAAATCAGCCCCAGCATTTT. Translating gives CASSPQDGVNQPQHF.

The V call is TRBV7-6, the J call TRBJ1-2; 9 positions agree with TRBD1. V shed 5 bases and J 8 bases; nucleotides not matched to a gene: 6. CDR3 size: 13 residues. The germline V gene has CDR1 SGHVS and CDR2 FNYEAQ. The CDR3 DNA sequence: TGTGCCAGCAGCACCGACAGGGGGAAGGGCTACACCTTC. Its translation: CASSTDRGKGYTF.

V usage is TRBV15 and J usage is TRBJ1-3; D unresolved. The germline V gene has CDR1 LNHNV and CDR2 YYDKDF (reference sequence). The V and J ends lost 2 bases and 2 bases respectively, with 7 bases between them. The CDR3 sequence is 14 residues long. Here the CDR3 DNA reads TGTGCCACCAGCAGAAAAATTGCTGGAAACACCATATATTTT. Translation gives CATSRKIAGNTIYF.

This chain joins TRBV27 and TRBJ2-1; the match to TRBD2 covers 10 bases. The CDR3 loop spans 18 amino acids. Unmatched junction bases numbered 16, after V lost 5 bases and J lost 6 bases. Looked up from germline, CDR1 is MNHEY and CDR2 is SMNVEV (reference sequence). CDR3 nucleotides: TGTGCCAGCAGTACGCTCCGTGAGCGGGAGGGCCCTAGCAATGAGCAGTTCTTC. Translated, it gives CASSTLREREGPSNEQFF.

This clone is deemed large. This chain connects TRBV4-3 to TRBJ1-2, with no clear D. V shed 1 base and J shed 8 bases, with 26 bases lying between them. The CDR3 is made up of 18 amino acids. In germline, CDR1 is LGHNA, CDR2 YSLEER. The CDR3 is CASSQGVLIPLSLGGYTF. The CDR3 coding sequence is TGCGCCAGCAGCCAAGGTGTCCTAATCCCTCTCTCCTTAGGAGGCTACACCTTC.

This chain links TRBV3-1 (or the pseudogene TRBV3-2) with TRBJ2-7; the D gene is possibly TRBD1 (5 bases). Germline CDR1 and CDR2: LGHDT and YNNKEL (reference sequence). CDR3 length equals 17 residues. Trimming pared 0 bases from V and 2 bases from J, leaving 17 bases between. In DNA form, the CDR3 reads TGTGCCAGCAGCCAAGAGACCGTGGGGCACCAGACCTACGAGCAGTACTTC. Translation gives CASSQETVGHQTYEQYF.

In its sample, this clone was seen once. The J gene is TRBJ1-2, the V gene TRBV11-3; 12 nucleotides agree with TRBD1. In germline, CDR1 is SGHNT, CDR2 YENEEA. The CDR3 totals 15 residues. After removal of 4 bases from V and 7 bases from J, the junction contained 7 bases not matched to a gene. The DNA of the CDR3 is TGTGCCAGCAGCTACACGGGACAGGGGGCGGGTGGCTACACCTTC. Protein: CASSYTGQGAGGYTF.

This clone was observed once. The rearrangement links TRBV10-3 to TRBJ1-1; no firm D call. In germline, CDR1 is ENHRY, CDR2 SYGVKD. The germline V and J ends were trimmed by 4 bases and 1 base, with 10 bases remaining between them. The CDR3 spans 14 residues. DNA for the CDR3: TGTGCCATCAGTGGTTCGACGTCGAACACTGAAGCTTTCTTT. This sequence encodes CAISGSTSNTEAFF.

The CDR3 DNA is TGTGCCAGCAGGCCCACCACCGGTACGGACCCCTACGAGCAGTACTTC. This translates into CASRPTTGTDPYEQYF. The V call is TRBV11-2, the J call TRBJ2-7; D unresolved. Germline assignment: CDR1 SGHAT and CDR2 FQNNGV. This CDR3 contains 16 residues. The V gene lost 6 bases and the J gene lost 2 bases, with 20 bases spanning the gap.

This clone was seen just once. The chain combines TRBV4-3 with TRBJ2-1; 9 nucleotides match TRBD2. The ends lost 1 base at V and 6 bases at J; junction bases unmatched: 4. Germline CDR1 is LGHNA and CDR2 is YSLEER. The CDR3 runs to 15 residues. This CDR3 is CASSQGSSGANEQFF. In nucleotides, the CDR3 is TGCGCCAGCAGCCAAGGTTCTAGCGGGGCCAATGAGCAGTTCTTC.

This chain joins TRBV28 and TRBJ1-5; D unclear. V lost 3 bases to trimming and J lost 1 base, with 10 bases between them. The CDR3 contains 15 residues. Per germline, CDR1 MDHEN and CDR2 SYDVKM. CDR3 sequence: CASSFYGKSNQPQHF. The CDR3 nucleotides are TGTGCCAGCAGTTTCTACGGGAAGAGCAATCAGCCCCAGCATTTT.

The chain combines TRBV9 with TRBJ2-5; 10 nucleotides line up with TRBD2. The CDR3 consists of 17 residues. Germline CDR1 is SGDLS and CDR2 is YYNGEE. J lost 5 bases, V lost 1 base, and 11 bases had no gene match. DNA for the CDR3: TGTGCCAGCAGCGTAACCGGCGCGGGGACTAGCGTTGAGACCCAGTACTTC. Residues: CASSVTGAGTSVETQYF.

CDR3: CASSPRDIRRQFF. The CDR3 DNA reads as TGTGCCAGTAGTCCCCGGGACATAAGGCGGCAGTTCTTC. The J gene is TRBJ2-1, the V gene TRBV19, with TRBD1 as a possible D gene (6 bases). CDR3 length equals 13 residues. Looked up from germline, CDR1 is LNHDA and CDR2 is SQIVND (reference sequence). V gave up 5 bases and J gave up 12 bases, with 17 bases separating them.

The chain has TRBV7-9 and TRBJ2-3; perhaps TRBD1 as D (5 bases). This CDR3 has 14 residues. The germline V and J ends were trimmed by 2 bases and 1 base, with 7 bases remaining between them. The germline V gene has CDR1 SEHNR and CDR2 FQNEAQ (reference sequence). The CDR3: CASSLIQGTDTQYF. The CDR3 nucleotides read TGTGCCAGCAGCTTAATACAGGGCACAGATACGCAGTATTTT.

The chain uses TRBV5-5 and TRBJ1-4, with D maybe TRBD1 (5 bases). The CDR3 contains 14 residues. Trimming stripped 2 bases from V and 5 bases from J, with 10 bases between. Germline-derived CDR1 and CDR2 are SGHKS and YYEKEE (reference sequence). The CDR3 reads CASSFQGHNEKLFF. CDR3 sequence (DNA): TGTGCCAGCAGCTTCCAAGGACACAATGAAAAACTGTTTTTT. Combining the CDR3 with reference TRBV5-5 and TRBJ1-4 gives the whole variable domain DAGVTQSPTHLIKTRGQQVTLRCSPISGHKSVSWYQQVLGQGPQFIFQYYEKEERGRGNFPDRFSARQFPNYSSELNVNALLLGDSALYLCASSFQGHNEKLFFGSGTQLSVL.

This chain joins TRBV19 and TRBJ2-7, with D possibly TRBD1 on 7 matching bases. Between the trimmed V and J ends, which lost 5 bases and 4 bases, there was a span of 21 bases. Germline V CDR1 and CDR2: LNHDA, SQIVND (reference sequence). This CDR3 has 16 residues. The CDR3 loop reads CASSPTYWQGGYEQYF. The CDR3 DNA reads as TGTGCCAGTAGTCCGACGTATTGGCAGGGGGGTTACGAGCAGTACTTC.

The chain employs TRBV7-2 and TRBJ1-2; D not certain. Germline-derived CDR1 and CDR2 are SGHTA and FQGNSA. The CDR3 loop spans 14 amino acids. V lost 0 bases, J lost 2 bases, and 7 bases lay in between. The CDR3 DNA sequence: TGTGCCAGCAGCTTAGCACAAAGGAACTATGGCTACACCTTC. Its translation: CASSLAQRNYGYTF. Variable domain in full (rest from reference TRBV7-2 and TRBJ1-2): GAGVSQSPSNKVTEKGKDVELRCDPISGHTALYWYRQSLGQGLEFLIYFQGNSAPDKSGLPSDRFSAERTGGSVSTLTIQRTQQEDSAVYLCASSLAQRNYGYTFGSGTRLTVV.